Listed below are T cell receptor beta chains from one sample, sequenced in a study of T cell changes during pregnancy in multiple sclerosis. The assay was immunoSEQ multiplex PCR, and TCRdb's table has in-frame clones only and misses some. The table has tens of thousands of clones, about 93% seen once. This specimen consisted of CD4+ T cells from peripheral blood mononuclear cells, obtained before pregnancy. Receptors originate from a female donor with multiple sclerosis, enrolled in a pregnancy study. CDR3s include the opening cysteine and the closing phenylalanine or tryptophan. D genes are given only for firm matches. The size entry is marked missing in some rows and otherwise reads once, few, many or a size class.

clone_size d_call j_call v_call cdr3_nt cdr3_aa
. TRBD1 TRBJ1-2 TRBV7-2 TGTGCCAGCCCGGGCGGCCGGGACAGGGGAAACTATGGCTACACCTTC CASPGGRDRGNYGYTF
. . TRBJ2-1 TRBV4-3 TGCGCCAGCAGCCACCCTGGACAGAGCAGGGGTGAGCAGTTCTTC CASSHPGQSRGEQFF
. . TRBJ1-1 TRBV5-1 TGCGCCAGTAACTTGGGGGCGAACACTGAAGCTTTCTTT CASNLGANTEAFF
. . TRBJ1-5 TRBV28 TGTGCCAGCAGTTTTAATATGGGCCTTAATCAGCCCCAGCATTTT CASSFNMGLNQPQHF
. TRBD2 TRBJ2-7 TRBV10-3 TGTGCCAGTAGCGGGACTAGCGGGAAAACCGAGCAGTACTTC CASSGTSGKTEQYF
. TRBD1 TRBJ1-1 TRBV30 TGTGCCTGGAGTAACCCGGGACAGGGGAACACTGAAGCTTTCTTT CAWSNPGQGNTEAFF
. TRBD2 TRBJ2-3 TRBV5-1 TGCGCCAGCAGCAGGCTAGCGGGGACCACAGATACGCAGTATTTT CASSRLAGTTDTQYF
. TRBD1 TRBJ1-1 TRBV27 TGTGCCAGCAGCTCGGGACAGGGGGCGCCATGGGCGAACACTGAAGCTTTCTTT CASSSGQGAPWANTEAFF
once TRBD2 TRBJ2-5 TRBV14 TGTGCCAGCAGCCCCCAAAGTCAGCGGGGGACGCAAGAGACCCAGTACTTC CASSPQSQRGTQETQYF
. . TRBJ2-2 TRBV28 TGTGCCAGCAGTTTATCCGCCGGGACACTAAACACCGGGGAGCTGTTTTTT CASSLSAGTLNTGELFF
. TRBD1 TRBJ1-6 TRBV18 TGTGCCAGCTCACCAATTACCCATCAGGGGGCAAGTAATTCACCCCTCCACTTT CASSPITHQGASNSPLHF
. . TRBJ1-1 TRBV5-1 TGCGCCAGCAGCTTGGAACAGGGCTGGACTGAAGCTTTCTTT CASSLEQGWTEAFF
. TRBD1 TRBJ1-4 TRBV2 TGTGCCAGCAGTGGGGACAGGGTTTATGAAAAACTGTTTTTT CASSGDRVYEKLFF
. . TRBJ2-7 TRBV19 TGTGCCACTCGACTAGGTAATGGCGGGCAGTACTTC CATRLGNGGQYF
. TRBD1 TRBJ2-3 TRBV29-1 TGCAGCGTAACTAGACAGGGGGCCACAGATACGCAGTATTTT CSVTRQGATDTQYF
. TRBD1 TRBJ2-2 TRBV5-1 TGCGCCAGCAGCGCAACCAGACAGGGGAGGACCGGGGAGCTGTTTTTT CASSATRQGRTGELFF
once . TRBJ1-1 TRBV11-3 TGTGCCAGCAGTTACGGGGGAACAACGAACACTGAAGCTTTCTTT CASSYGGTTNTEAFF
. . TRBJ2-7 TRBV9 TGTGCCAGCAGCGGGGCCGGGACAACCGCTGGCGAGCAGTACTTC CASSGAGTTAGEQYF
. . TRBJ2-2 TRBV21-1 TGTGCCAGCAGCAAAGAGGGACAGGGGCGCAACACCGGGGAGCTGTTTTTT CASSKEGQGRNTGELFF
. TRBD2 TRBJ2-5 TRBV28 TGTGCCAGCAGTGGAGCGCGAGCGGGAGGGAAAGAGACCCAGTACTTC CASSGARAGGKETQYF
. . TRBJ2-1 TRBV28 TGTGCCAGCAGCTCTGGCGGGACGGAGACCTACAATGAGCAGTTCTTC CASSSGGTETYNEQFF
. . TRBJ1-6 TRBV5-4 TGTGCCAGCAGCCTAACAGCGGGGGGTAATTCACCCCTCCACTTT CASSLTAGGNSPLHF
. . TRBJ2-1 TRBV7-9 TGTGCCAGCAGCTCCATCCCAAGAGGGCAGGGGTCCTACAATGAGCAGTTCTTC CASSSIPRGQGSYNEQFF
. . TRBJ1-1 TRBV19 TGTGCCACTAATTCGGCCCGGGGTGAAGCTTTCTTT CATNSARGEAFF
. TRBD2 TRBJ2-3 TRBV27 TGTGCCAGCAGTTTGATGCGGGAGGAAGATACGCAGTATTTT CASSLMREEDTQYF
. . TRBJ2-3 TRBV7-8 TGTGCCAGCAGCTTAGACAGGGTAGTCGTAGATACGCAGTATTTT CASSLDRVVVDTQYF
. TRBD2 TRBJ2-3 TRBV10-3 TGTGCCATCAGTGACGGACTAGCGGGGGAAACAGATACGCAGTATTTT CAISDGLAGETDTQYF